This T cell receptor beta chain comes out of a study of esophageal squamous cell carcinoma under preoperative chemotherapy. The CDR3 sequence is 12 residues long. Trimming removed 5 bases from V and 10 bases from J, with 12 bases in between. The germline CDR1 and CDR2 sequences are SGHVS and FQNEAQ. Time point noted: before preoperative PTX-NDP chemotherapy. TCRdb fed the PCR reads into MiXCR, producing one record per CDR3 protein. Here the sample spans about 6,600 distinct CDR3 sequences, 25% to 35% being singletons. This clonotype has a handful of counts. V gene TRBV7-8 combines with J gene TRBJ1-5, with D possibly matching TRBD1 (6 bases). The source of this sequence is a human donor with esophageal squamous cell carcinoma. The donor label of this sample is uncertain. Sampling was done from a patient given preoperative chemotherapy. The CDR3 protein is CASSQGRGPQHF. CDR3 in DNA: TGTGCCAGCAGCCAGGGGCGAGGCCCCCAGCATTTT.